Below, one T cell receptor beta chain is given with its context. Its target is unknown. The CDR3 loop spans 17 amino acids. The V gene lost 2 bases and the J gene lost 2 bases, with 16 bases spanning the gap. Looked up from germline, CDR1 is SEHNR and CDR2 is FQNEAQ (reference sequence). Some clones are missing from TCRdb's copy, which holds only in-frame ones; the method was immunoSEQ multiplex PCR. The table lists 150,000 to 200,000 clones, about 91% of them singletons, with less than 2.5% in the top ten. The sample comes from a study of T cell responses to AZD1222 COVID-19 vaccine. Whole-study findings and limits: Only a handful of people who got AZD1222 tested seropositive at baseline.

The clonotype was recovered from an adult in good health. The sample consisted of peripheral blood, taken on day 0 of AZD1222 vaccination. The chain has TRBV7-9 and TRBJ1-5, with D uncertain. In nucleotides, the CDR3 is TGTGCCAGCAGCTTAAGTCCTACGGAGGAGGGCAATCAGCCCCAGCATTTT. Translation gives CASSLSPTEEGNQPQHF.